This TCR beta chain comes out of a study of Graves' ophthalmopathy and Graves' hyperthyroidism. With respect to this clonotype: The antigen remains undetermined.

Study conclusions and caveats: Ophthalmopathy could be told apart from stable hyperthyroidism by a 13-signature model (about 88% sensitivity, about 81% specificity).

Those donors who had ophthalmopathy presented with moderate-to-severe activity, a CAS of ≥3, a NOSPECS of ≥4 and a duration under 3 months. Ineligible for inclusion were patients with other autoimmune diseases, uncontrolled infections, pregnancy or lactation. Thyroid ultrasound, orbital computed tomography, TRAb, serum thyroxine and clinical symptoms formed the basis of diagnosis. The length of the CDR3 is 15 residues. CDR1 and CDR2 from the germline V gene are SGHNT and YENEEA. Trimming cost V 1 base and J 3 bases, with 13 bases left between them. Transcripts of RNA were the source for amplifying TCR beta CDR3 regions. Second-round multiplex PCR came after a first-round RT-PCR that employed HTBI primers. TCRdb itself ran the multiplex PCR reads through MiXCR, one entry per CDR3 protein. Among 340,000 or so distinct CDR3 sequences listed, roughly a sixth were seen once.

This TCR came from an adult man with Graves' ophthalmopathy. Input material: peripheral blood. The chain has TRBV11-3 and TRBJ2-7; no definite D call. The CDR3 sequence: CASSLGPGQIYEQYF. As DNA, the CDR3 is TGTGCCAGCAGCTTAGGCCCCGGTCAGATCTACGAGCAGTACTTC.